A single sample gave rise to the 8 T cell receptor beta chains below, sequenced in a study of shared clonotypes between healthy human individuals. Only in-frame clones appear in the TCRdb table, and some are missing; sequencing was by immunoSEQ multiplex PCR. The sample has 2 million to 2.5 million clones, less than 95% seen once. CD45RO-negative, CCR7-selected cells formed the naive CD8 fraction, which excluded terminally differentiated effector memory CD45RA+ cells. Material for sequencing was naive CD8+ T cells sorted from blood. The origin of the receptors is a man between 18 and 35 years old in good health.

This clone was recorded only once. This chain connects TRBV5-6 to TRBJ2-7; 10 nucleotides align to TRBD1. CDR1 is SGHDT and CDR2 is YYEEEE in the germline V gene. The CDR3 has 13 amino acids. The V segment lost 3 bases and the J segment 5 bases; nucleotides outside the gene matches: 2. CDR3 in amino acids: CASSWGQGHEQYF. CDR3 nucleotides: TGTGCCAGCAGCTGGGGACAGGGGCACGAGCAGTACTTC.

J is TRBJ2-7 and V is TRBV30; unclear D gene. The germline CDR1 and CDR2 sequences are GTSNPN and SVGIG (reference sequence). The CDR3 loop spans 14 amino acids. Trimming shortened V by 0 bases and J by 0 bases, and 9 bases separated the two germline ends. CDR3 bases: TGTGCCTGGAGTGTATTTCCAGCCTCCTACGAGCAGTACTTC. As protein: CAWSVFPASYEQYF.

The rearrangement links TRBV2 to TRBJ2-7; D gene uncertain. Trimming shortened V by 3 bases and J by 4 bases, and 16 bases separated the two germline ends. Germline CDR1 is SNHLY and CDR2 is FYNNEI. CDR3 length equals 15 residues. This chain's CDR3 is CASSEGRFGGYEQYF. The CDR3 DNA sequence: TGTGCCAGCAGTGAGGGCCGTTTCGGCGGTTACGAGCAGTACTTC.

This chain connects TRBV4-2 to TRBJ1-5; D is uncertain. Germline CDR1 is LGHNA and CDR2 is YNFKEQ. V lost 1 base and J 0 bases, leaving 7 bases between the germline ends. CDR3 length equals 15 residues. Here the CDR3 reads CASSQGMGSNQPQHF. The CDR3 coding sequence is TGTGCCAGCAGCCAAGGTATGGGTAGCAATCAGCCCCAGCATTTT.

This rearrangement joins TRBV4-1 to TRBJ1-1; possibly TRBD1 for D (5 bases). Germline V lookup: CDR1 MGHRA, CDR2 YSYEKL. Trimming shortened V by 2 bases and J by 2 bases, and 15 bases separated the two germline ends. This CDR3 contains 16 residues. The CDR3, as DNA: TGCGCCAGCAGCCAACCGACTGTAGGGGTAAACACTGAAGCTTTCTTT. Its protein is CASSQPTVGVNTEAFF.

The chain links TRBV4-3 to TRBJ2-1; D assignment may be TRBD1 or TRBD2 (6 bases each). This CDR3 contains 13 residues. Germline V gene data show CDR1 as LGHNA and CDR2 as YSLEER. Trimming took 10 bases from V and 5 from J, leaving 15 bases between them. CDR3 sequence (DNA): TGCGCCACCTCGGGGGACAACAACAATGAGCAGTTCTTC. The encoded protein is CATSGDNNNEQFF.

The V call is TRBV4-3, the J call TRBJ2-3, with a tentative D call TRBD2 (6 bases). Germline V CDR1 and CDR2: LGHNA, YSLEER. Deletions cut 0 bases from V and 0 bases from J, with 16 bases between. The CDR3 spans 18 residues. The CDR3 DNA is TGCGCCAGCAGCCAAGATATAGCGGCGGTAGCTAGCACAGATACGCAGTATTTT. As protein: CASSQDIAAVASTDTQYF.

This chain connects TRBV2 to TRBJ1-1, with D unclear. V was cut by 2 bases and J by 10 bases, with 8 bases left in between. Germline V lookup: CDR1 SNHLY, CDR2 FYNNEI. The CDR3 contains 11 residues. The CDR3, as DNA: TGTGCCAGCAGTGAATACCCTGGAGCTTTCTTT. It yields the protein CASSEYPGAFF. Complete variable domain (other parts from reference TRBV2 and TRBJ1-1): EPEVTQTPSHQVTQMGQEVILRCVPISNHLYFYWYRQILGQKVEFLVSFYNNEISEKSEIFDDQFSVERPDGSNFTLKIRSTKLEDSAMYFCASSEYPGAFFGQGTRLTVV.